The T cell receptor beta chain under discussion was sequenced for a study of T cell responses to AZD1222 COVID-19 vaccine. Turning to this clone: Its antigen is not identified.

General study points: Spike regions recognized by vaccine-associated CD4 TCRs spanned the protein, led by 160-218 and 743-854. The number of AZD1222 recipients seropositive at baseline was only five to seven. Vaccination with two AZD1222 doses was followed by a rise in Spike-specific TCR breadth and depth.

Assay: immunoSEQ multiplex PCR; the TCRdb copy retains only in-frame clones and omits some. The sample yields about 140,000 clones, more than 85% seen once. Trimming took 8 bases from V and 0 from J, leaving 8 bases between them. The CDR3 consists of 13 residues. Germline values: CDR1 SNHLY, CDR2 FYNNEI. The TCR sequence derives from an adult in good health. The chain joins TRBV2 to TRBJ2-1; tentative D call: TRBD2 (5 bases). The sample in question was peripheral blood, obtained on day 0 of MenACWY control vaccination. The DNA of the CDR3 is TGTGCCAGCCATGGGAGCTCCTACAATGAGCAGTTCTTC. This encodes CASHGSSYNEQFF.